This TCR beta chain stems from a study of T-cell reconstitution after alpha-beta-depleted transplantation in children. Germline CDR1 and CDR2: GTSNPN and SVGIG (reference sequence). V shed 1 base and J 3 bases; nucleotides not matched to a gene: 14. CDR3 length: 18 residues. The library targeted TCRbeta and was prepared with unique molecular identifiers. TCRdb used MiXCR to reprocess the PCR reads, holding one entry per CDR3 protein. The table lists around 450,000 distinct CDR3 sequences, 15% to 20% of them singletons. This clonotype has just one count. The input for sequencing was PBMCs, mostly from graft donor cells, taken 360 days after TCRalphabeta/CD19-depleted stem cell transplant. The clonotype originates from a boy under two years old who had a stem cell transplant for Wiskott-Aldrich syndrome, so the T cells may come from the graft donor. The chain couples TRBV30 to TRBJ2-1; TRBD2 agrees at 8 bases. CDR3 amino acids: CAWSEASGPLRLYNEQFF. The CDR3, as DNA: TGTGCCTGGAGTGAGGCTAGCGGGCCCTTACGACTCTACAATGAGCAGTTCTTC.